The 14 T cell receptor beta chains below come from one sample, sequenced in a study of response to subunit inactivated influenza vaccine. MiXCR, run by TCRdb on the RT-PCR reads, gives a single entry per CDR3 protein. Seen here are 590,000 or so distinct CDR3 sequences, 12% to 15% observed once, and the top ten hold roughly 7.6%. This specimen was PBMCs from blood, taken roughly 2 weeks before vaccination. The receptors here all came from a middle-aged man who received an inactivated influenza vaccine.

CDR3 nucleotides: TGTGCCAGCAGTTGGGACAGGGGATTCTACGAGCAGTACTTC. Protein sequence: CASSWDRGFYEQYF. The chain combines TRBV6-2 or TRBV6-3 with TRBJ2-7; 10 bases map to TRBD1. Per germline, CDR1 MNHEY and CDR2 SVGEGT. V dropped 4 bases and J dropped 3; count of bases not matched to a gene: 3. The CDR3 spans 14 residues.

In its sample, this clonotype was seen a few times. V gene TRBV9 combines with J gene TRBJ2-2; TRBD2 agrees at 8 bases. V lost 0 bases to trimming and J lost 3 bases; unmatched junction nucleotides: 1. The CDR3 has 15 amino acids. The germline V gene encodes CDR1 SGDLS and CDR2 YYNGEE. CDR3 in DNA: TGTGCCAGCAGCGTAGCCGGGAGGGACACCGGGGAGCTGTTTTTT. This translates into CASSVAGRDTGELFF.

This clonotype was found many times. CDR3: CASSLGHRNTGELFF. The CDR3 bases are TGTGCCAGCAGCTTGGGACACAGGAACACCGGGGAGCTGTTTTTT. The J gene is TRBJ2-2, the V gene TRBV11-2, with D possibly matching TRBD1 (6 bases). Germline V lookup: CDR1 SGHAT, CDR2 FQNNGV. Trimming cost V 3 bases and J 1 base, with 9 bases left between them. This CDR3 region has 15 residues.

V and J are TRBV7-2 and TRBJ2-1; 14 nucleotides match TRBD2. Losses at the gene ends were 5 bases for V and 7 bases for J; bases not matched to a gene: 4. This CDR3 comprises 15 residues. Germline CDR1 reads SGHTA; CDR2 reads FQGNSA. CDR3 loop: CASSLTSGRGNEQFF. The CDR3 DNA reads as TGTGCCAGCAGCCTGACTAGCGGGAGGGGAAATGAGCAGTTCTTC.

The CDR3 nucleotides are TGTGCCACTCGATCGCCGACAGGGAACCTGCTCGAAGCTTTCTTT. Its translation is CATRSPTGNLLEAFF. The V and J genes are TRBV28 and TRBJ1-1, with 7 bases lining up with TRBD1. V lost 10 bases to trimming and J lost 8 bases; unmatched junction nucleotides: 19. CDR1 and CDR2 from the germline V gene are MDHEN and SYDVKM. The CDR3 has 15 residues.

V is TRBV5-1 and J is TRBJ1-4, with D perhaps matching TRBD1 (6 bases). The CDR3 loop spans 15 amino acids. CDR1 is SGHRS and CDR2 is YFSETQ in the germline V gene. Trimming took 0 bases from V and 8 from J, leaving 14 bases between them. CDR3: CASSLAGQGSEKLFF. The DNA for the CDR3 is TGCGCCAGCAGCTTGGCCGGCCAGGGGAGCGAAAAACTGTTTTTT.

The CDR3 DNA follows: TGCAGTGCTCCACGCCAGACCCCCTACAATGAGCAGTTCTTC. Protein: CSAPRQTPYNEQFF. The chain couples TRBV20-1 to TRBJ2-1; D is unclear. V gave up 5 bases and J gave up 2 bases, with 13 bases separating them. Germline-derived CDR1 and CDR2 are DFQATT and SNEGSKA (reference sequence). The CDR3 totals 14 residues.

This clonotype has only a few counts. The chain has TRBV6-5 and TRBJ2-5, with TRBD2 identical over 8 bases. Germline-derived CDR1 and CDR2 are MNHEY and SVGAGI. V lost 0 bases, J lost 0 bases, and 3 bases stayed unmatched. CDR3 length: 16 residues. The CDR3 region has the DNA TGTGCCAGCAGTTACTCTACGGGGGGGTACCAAGAGACCCAGTACTTC. It specifies CASSYSTGGYQETQYF.

This chain links TRBV29-1 with TRBJ2-3; the match to TRBD1 covers 8 bases. The trim removed 4 bases at V and 2 bases at J, leaving 5 bases unmatched. Germline V gene data show CDR1 as SQVTM and CDR2 as ANQGSEA. The CDR3 spans 14 residues. The CDR3, as DNA: TGCAGCGTTGGAGGGACAGGCGACACAGATACGCAGTATTTT. Translated, it gives CSVGGTGDTDTQYF.

In this sample, this clonotype turned up a few times. The genes are TRBV5-1 and TRBJ2-5; 8 bases are a match to TRBD1. This CDR3 comprises 15 residues. J was trimmed by 5 bases and V by 0 bases; bases with no gene match: 6. Germline V gives CDR1 SGHRS, CDR2 YFSETQ. The chain's CDR3 is CASSLAQGARETQYF. The DNA of the CDR3 is TGCGCCAGCAGCTTGGCCCAGGGGGCGCGGGAGACCCAGTACTTC.

This clonotype was counted ten times or more. The chain carries TRBV28 and TRBJ2-3; 9 bases line up with TRBD2. Trimming at V came to 1 base and at J to 0 bases, leaving 5 bases not matched to a gene. Per germline, CDR1 MDHEN and CDR2 SYDVKM. The CDR3 loop spans 17 amino acids. CDR3 sequence (DNA): TGTGCCAGCAGTTTATCCCTAGCGGGAACTAGCACAGATACGCAGTATTTT. Amino acids: CASSLSLAGTSTDTQYF.

The J gene is TRBJ2-1, the V gene TRBV11-1; no firm D call. V lost 6 bases, J lost 8 bases, and 11 bases lay in between. Germline V lookup: CDR1 SGHAT, CDR2 FQDESV (reference sequence). CDR3 size: 12 residues. Here the CDR3 DNA reads TGTGCCAGCAGTCCGAATTACGATGAGCAGTTCTTC. This codes for CASSPNYDEQFF.

This clonotype came up a few times. The chain combines TRBV15 with TRBJ2-4, with TRBD2 identical over 7 bases. In germline, CDR1 is LNHNV, CDR2 YYDKDF (reference sequence). V was pared by 0 bases and J by 7 bases, with 6 bases of the junction left unmatched. CDR3 length: 15 amino acids. CDR3 region: CATSRDGGSINIQYF. In DNA form, the CDR3 reads TGTGCCACCAGCAGAGACGGCGGGAGCATTAACATTCAGTACTTC.

This clonotype was seen ten or more times. The V gene is TRBV6-1, the J gene TRBJ1-1; unclear D gene. CDR1 is MNHNS and CDR2 is SASEGT in the germline V gene. The CDR3 is 14 amino acids. Between the trimmed V and J ends, which lost 3 bases and 4 bases, there was a span of 12 bases. In DNA form, the CDR3 reads TGTGCCAGCAGTGACTTTCTGGGGAGCACTGAAGCTTTCTTT. Translation gives CASSDFLGSTEAFF.